This TCR beta chain was sequenced during a study of T cells in Graves' hyperthyroidism and ophthalmopathy. Findings and caveats of the study: Onset of ophthalmopathy came a median roughly 6.9 months after the model predicted it.

TCR beta CDR3 regions were amplified from RNA transcripts. A first-round RT-PCR of the TCR CDR3 used the HTBI primer set. TCRdb reprocessed the multiplex PCR reads via MiXCR and lists one record per CDR3 protein. This table has about 640,000 distinct CDR3 sequences, roughly 20% appearing once. The table lists this clonotype with many counts. What it recognizes is unknown. Exclusion of a patient resulted from uncontrolled infection, other autoimmune disease, pregnancy or lactation. The trim removed 2 bases at V and 4 bases at J, leaving 5 bases unmatched. There are 15 residues in the CDR3. In germline, CDR1 is MDHEN, CDR2 SYDVKM.

Sequencing was done on a sample of blood. The V gene is TRBV28, the J gene TRBJ2-1; 7 bases fit TRBD1. The receptor was derived from a man aged 25 to 40 with Graves' ophthalmopathy. In DNA form, the CDR3 reads TGTGCCAGCAGTTTAACACAGGGGAGATACAATGAGCAGTTCTTC. It translates to CASSLTQGRYNEQFF.